These 27 T cell receptor beta chains were sequenced from one sample in a study of cytomegalovirus exposure and HLA in healthy donors. A multiplex PCR was run with 60 Vbeta primers and 13 Jbeta primers. Here immunoSEQ multiplex PCR was the method, and the copy in TCRdb shows in-frame clones only, minus some. The table includes tens of thousands of clones, less than 65% detected once. Sequencing was done on a sample of PBMCs. The receptors were sampled from a woman between 25 and 40 years old in good health and CMV-seropositive.

This clone was found a few times. This chain joins TRBV6-6 and TRBJ1-1; 7 nucleotides align to TRBD1. The V segment lost 5 bases and the J segment 5 bases; nucleotides outside the gene matches: 8. The CDR3 spans 14 residues. Germline V gives CDR1 MNHNY, CDR2 SVGAGI (reference sequence). The CDR3 is CASSTSGGGTEAFF. The CDR3 DNA is TGTGCCAGCAGTACTTCAGGGGGAGGAACTGAAGCTTTCTTT.

J is TRBJ2-7 and V is TRBV7-2; weak D call: TRBD2 (6 bases). Germline V gene data show CDR1 as SGHTA and CDR2 as FQGNSA. The CDR3 totals 14 residues. V gave up 3 bases and J gave up 1 base, with 10 bases separating them. The CDR3 nucleotides read TGTGCCAGCAGCTTTACCGGGGGATCCTACGAGCAGTACTTC. Encoded protein: CASSFTGGSYEQYF.

The chain combines TRBV4-3 with TRBJ1-2, with D perhaps matching TRBD1 (6 bases). Between the trimmed V and J ends, which lost 1 base and 8 bases, there was a span of 8 bases. The CDR3 is made up of 12 amino acids. The germline V gene has CDR1 LGHNA and CDR2 YSLEER. CDR3 region: CASSQGGGGYTF. The CDR3 DNA sequence: TGCGCCAGCAGCCAAGGAGGGGGAGGCTACACCTTC.

This clone occurred a few times. The gene calls are TRBV5-1 and TRBJ2-7; a weak D match, TRBD1 (6 bases). CDR3 size: 14 residues. Trimming took 4 bases from V and 5 from J, leaving 16 bases between them. Germline V gene sequence: CDR1 SGHRS, CDR2 YFSETQ. CDR3 residues: CASSIQGWNDEQYF. DNA for the CDR3: TGCGCCAGCAGCATCCAGGGGTGGAACGACGAGCAGTACTTC.

The chain joins TRBV2 to TRBJ1-6; 7 nucleotides match TRBD1. V shed 7 bases and J 6 bases; nucleotides not matched to a gene: 6. The CDR3 length is 14 residues. The V gene's germline CDR1 is SNHLY and CDR2 FYNNEI. The CDR3 DNA is TGTGCCAGCATCAGCCAGGGGGGTAATTCACCCCTCCACTTT. Translation gives CASISQGGNSPLHF.

The chain has TRBV28 and TRBJ1-2; no firm D call. The length of the CDR3 is 16 residues. V lost 4 bases, J lost 2 bases, and 17 bases lay in between. Germline V gene data show CDR1 as MDHEN and CDR2 as SYDVKM. The CDR3 DNA sequence: TGTGCCAGCAGTTATAATGATAGGCTACTAAACTATGGCTACACCTTC. It is translated as CASSYNDRLLNYGYTF.

The chain is built from TRBV6-5 and TRBJ1-1, with TRBD1 identical over 9 bases. Trimming cost V 7 bases and J 5 bases; bases outside gene matches: 8. CDR3 size: 14 residues. Germline V gene data show CDR1 as MNHEY and CDR2 as SVGAGI. As DNA, the CDR3 is TGTGCCAGCACGAAGGGACAGGGTATTACTGAAGCTTTCTTT. It encodes CASTKGQGITEAFF.

This chain uses TRBV5-4 with TRBJ2-3; TRBD2 matches at 9 bases. The CDR3 contains 16 residues. V lost 4 bases, J lost 4 bases, and 10 bases stayed unmatched. Germline assignment: CDR1 SGHNT and CDR2 YYREEE (reference sequence). CDR3 region: CASSQEGGGAADTQYF. As DNA, the CDR3 is TGTGCCAGCAGCCAAGAGGGCGGGGGGGCGGCAGATACGCAGTATTTT.

This clone turned up a few times. The V gene is TRBV18, the J gene TRBJ1-2; tentative D call: TRBD1 (5 bases). V lost 2 bases and J 2 bases, leaving 12 bases between the germline ends. This CDR3 is built from 15 residues. The germline gives CDR1 KGHSH, CDR2 LQKENI. CDR3 amino acids: CASSPVAGQNYGYTF. CDR3 DNA: TGTGCCAGCTCACCAGTCGCAGGGCAAAACTATGGCTACACCTTC.

This CDR3 reads CASSLLGGPTDTQYF. The CDR3 DNA reads as TGTGCCAGCAGCTTACTAGGCGGGCCCACAGATACGCAGTATTTT. The rearrangement uses TRBV11-3 and TRBJ2-3; the D gene is possibly TRBD2 (5 bases). The CDR3 length is 15 residues. The V end lost 2 bases, the J end lost 2 bases, and 11 bases lay between the germline ends. CDR1 SGHNT and CDR2 YENEEA come from the germline V gene.

The rearrangement links TRBV7-3 to TRBJ2-3; 12 bases line up with TRBD2. The CDR3 is 17 amino acids. Germline CDR1 and CDR2: SGHTA and FQGTGA. The junction had 7 bases not matched to a gene; V was cut back by 6 bases and J by 0 bases. CDR3 sequence: CASRASGGAGSTDTQYF. As DNA, the CDR3 is TGTGCCAGCAGGGCTAGCGGGGGGGCCGGTAGCACAGATACGCAGTATTTT.

The chain links TRBV28 to TRBJ1-2, with D possibly being TRBD1 (5 bases). Trimming took off 5 bases at V and 0 bases at J, with 16 bases between the two ends. This CDR3 has 16 amino acids. Germline-derived CDR1 and CDR2 are MDHEN and SYDVKM. CDR3 sequence (DNA): TGTGCCAGCAGTAACGGGGGGACCCAAACTAACTATGGCTACACCTTC. Translation gives CASSNGGTQTNYGYTF.

The chain employs TRBV15 and TRBJ2-5; a possible D gene is TRBD2 (6 bases). V was pared by 0 bases and J by 2 bases, with 7 bases between. The length of the CDR3 is 14 residues. Per germline, CDR1 LNHNV and CDR2 YYDKDF (reference sequence). In nucleotides, the CDR3 is TGTGCCACCAGCAGAGATGGGGGGCAAGAGACCCAGTACTTC. Its translation: CATSRDGGQETQYF.

J is TRBJ2-7 and V is TRBV9; 8 nucleotides align to TRBD2. Trimming removed 0 bases from V and 4 bases from J; junction bases left unmatched: 6. Germline V gene sequence: CDR1 SGDLS, CDR2 YYNGEE. The CDR3 runs 15 residues. CDR3 amino acids: CASSVAAGGLYEQYF. Here the CDR3 DNA reads TGTGCCAGCAGCGTAGCGGCGGGGGGACTATACGAGCAGTACTTC.

On this clone itself: One end of the junction is discordant with germline, which a read error may explain. V is TRBV7-9 and J is TRBJ1-1; D may be TRBD1 (6 bases). Germline V gene lookup returns CDR1 SEHNR and CDR2 FQNEAQ (reference sequence). The CDR3 contains 12 residues. CDR3 loop: CSSSLGGPEAFF. DNA of the CDR3: TGTTCCAGCAGCTTAGGGGGGCCGGAAGCTTTCTTT. The whole variable domain, remainder taken from reference TRBV7-9 and TRBJ1-1, is DTGVSQNPRHKITKRGQNVTFRCDPISEHNRLYWYRQTLGQGPEFLTYFQNEAQLEKSRLLSDRFSAERPKGSFSTLEIQRTEQGDSAMYLCSSSLGGPEAFFGQGTRLTVV.

This clone was counted a single time. The chain is built from TRBV6-1 and TRBJ1-6; weak D call: TRBD1 (5 bases). CDR1 is MNHNS and CDR2 is SASEGT in the germline V gene. This CDR3 is built from 13 residues. Deletions cut 6 bases from V and 9 bases from J, with 12 bases between. CDR3 in amino acids: CASSSGPGSPLHF. In DNA form, the CDR3 reads TGTGCCAGCAGCTCAGGGCCGGGTTCACCCCTCCACTTT.

The V gene is TRBV9, the J gene TRBJ2-5, with 9 bases aligning to TRBD2. Germline CDR1 reads SGDLS; CDR2 reads YYNGEE. With 4 bases clipped from V and 1 base from J, the junction kept 5 bases outside the gene matches. The CDR3 is 15 residues long. CDR3 sequence: CASSPAGGSQETQYF. CDR3 DNA: TGTGCCAGCAGCCCAGCGGGGGGCAGCCAAGAGACCCAGTACTTC.

In this sample, this clone turned up a few times. J is TRBJ1-1 and V is TRBV28, with 8 bases matching TRBD1. Germline CDR1 is MDHEN and CDR2 is SYDVKM. The CDR3 has 14 residues. V lost 6 bases and J lost 10; bases outside the gene matches: 13. CDR3 nucleotide sequence: TGTGCCAGCAGACCCCCAGCGGACAGGGCTGCAGCTTTCTTT. Translation: CASRPPADRAAAFF.

This sequence joins TRBV6-5 and TRBJ2-5; weak D call: TRBD1 (7 bases). Per the germline V gene, CDR1 is MNHEY and CDR2 is SVGAGI. CDR3 length equals 14 residues. Trimming stripped 5 bases from V and 4 bases from J, with 14 bases between. The CDR3 DNA follows: TGTGCCAGCAGTGCGGGACAGTGGGGAGAGACCCAGTACTTC. It encodes CASSAGQWGETQYF.

The chain carries TRBV28 and TRBJ2-7; D possibly corresponds to TRBD2 (5 bases). Trimming removed 5 bases from V and 0 bases from J, with 14 bases in between. CDR1 is MDHEN and CDR2 is SYDVKM in the germline V gene. The CDR3 is 15 amino acids. In DNA form, the CDR3 reads TGTGCCAGCAGTCCCCGGACGGGAAGCTCCTACGAGCAGTACTTC. Its protein product is CASSPRTGSSYEQYF. The full variable domain, completed using reference TRBV28 and TRBJ2-7, is DVKVTQSSRYLVKRTGEKVFLECVQDMDHENMFWYRQDPGLGLRLIYFSYDVKMKEKGDIPEGYSVSREKKERFSLILESASTNQTSMYLCASSPRTGSSYEQYFGPGTRLTVT.

The chain carries TRBV30 and TRBJ1-1, with D maybe TRBD1 (5 bases). Germline V CDR1 and CDR2: GTSNPN, SVGIG (reference sequence). This CDR3 is 14 amino acids long. The ends were cut back, 2 bases at V and 3 bases at J, with 13 bases in the middle. The CDR3 bases are TGTGCCTGGAGTTCCTACCGACAGTACACTGAAGCTTTCTTT. It yields the protein CAWSSYRQYTEAFF.

V gene TRBV6-1 combines with J gene TRBJ2-7, with D hard to call. The germline gives CDR1 MNHNS, CDR2 SASEGT. V was clipped by 8 bases and J by 3 bases, with 14 bases between them. This CDR3 comprises 13 residues. The CDR3 region has the DNA TGTGCCAGCGTGCCAGCGTACGACTACGAGCAGTACTTC. Protein product: CASVPAYDYEQYF.

The rearrangement uses TRBV10-2 and TRBJ2-7; tentatively, D is TRBD1 (6 bases). This CDR3 region has 17 residues. Germline CDR1 WSHSY, CDR2 SAAADI. V dropped 0 bases and J dropped 1 base, with 16 bases sitting between them. The CDR3 loop is CASSESRGGRSSYEQYF. CDR3 bases: TGCGCCAGCAGTGAGTCGAGAGGGGGTCGGTCTTCCTACGAGCAGTACTTC.

The V gene is TRBV19, the J gene TRBJ2-6, with 7 bases lining up with TRBD2. After removal of 1 base from V and 1 base from J, the junction contained 1 base not matched to a gene. This CDR3 region has 16 residues. Germline CDR1 LNHDA, CDR2 SQIVND (reference sequence). CDR3 amino acids: CASSIGGGSGANVLTF. The CDR3 DNA follows: TGTGCCAGTAGTATAGGGGGGGGTTCTGGGGCCAACGTCCTGACTTTC. Drawing the rest from reference TRBV19 and TRBJ2-6, the complete variable domain is DGGITQSPKYLFRKEGQNVTLSCEQNLNHDAMYWYRQDPGQGLRLIYYSQIVNDFQKGDIAEGYSVSREKKESFPLTVTSAQKNPTAFYLCASSIGGGSGANVLTFGAGSRLTVL.

The J gene is TRBJ1-5, the V gene TRBV19; TRBD1 agrees at 7 bases. Trimming cost V 4 bases and J 2 bases; bases outside gene matches: 2. Germline V gives CDR1 LNHDA, CDR2 SQIVND (reference sequence). The length of the CDR3 is 14 residues. This CDR3 reads CASSTGTGNQPQHF. The CDR3 DNA is TGTGCCAGTAGTACCGGGACAGGCAATCAGCCCCAGCATTTT.

The rearrangement uses TRBV14 and TRBJ2-7, with D perhaps TRBD1 (6 bases). Germline CDR1 SGHDN, CDR2 FVKESK. The V end was cut by 4 bases, the J end by 6 bases, with 19 bases between. The CDR3 is 15 residues long. Written as DNA, the CDR3 is TGTGCCAGCAGCCGTCTGGGGACATCTATTCTCGAGCAGTACTTC. Protein: CASSRLGTSILEQYF.

This clone occurred a few times. The chain couples TRBV6-6 to TRBJ1-1, with TRBD1 as a possible D gene (5 bases). V was trimmed by 4 bases and J by 6 bases, leaving 9 bases between them. The germline CDR1 and CDR2 sequences are MNHNY and SVGAGI (reference sequence). CDR3 length: 12 amino acids. The DNA for the CDR3 is TGTGCCAGCAGTTTTTCGGGGGCTGAAGCTTTCTTT. Translation: CASSFSGAEAFF.